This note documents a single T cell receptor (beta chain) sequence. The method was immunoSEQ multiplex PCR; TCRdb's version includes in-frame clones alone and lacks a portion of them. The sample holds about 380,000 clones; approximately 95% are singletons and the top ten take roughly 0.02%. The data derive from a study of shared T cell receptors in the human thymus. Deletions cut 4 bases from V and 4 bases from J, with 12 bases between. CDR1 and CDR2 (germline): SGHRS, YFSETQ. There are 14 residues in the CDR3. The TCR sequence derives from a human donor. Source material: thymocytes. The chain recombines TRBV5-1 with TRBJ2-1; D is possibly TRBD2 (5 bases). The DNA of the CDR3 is TGCGCCAGCAGCGGAGGCGGCAAGTACAATGAGCAGTTCTTC. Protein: CASSGGGKYNEQFF.